The following is a TCR beta chain sequence with its context. Its antigen is unidentified. These data belong to a study of radiation and T cells in renal cell carcinoma. General study findings and limits: Irradiated tumors had higher TCR clonality than control tumors.

The CDR3 contains 12 residues. The germline V gene has CDR1 MNHNY and CDR2 SVGAGI (reference sequence). The V gene lost 6 bases and the J gene lost 7 bases, with 12 bases spanning the gap. The method was immunoSEQ multiplex PCR; TCRdb's version includes in-frame clones alone and lacks a portion of them. The data show approximately 24,000 clones, 40% to 55% seen once. Treatment reported: 15 Gy SBRT to primary tumor, nephrectomy 4 weeks later. Nephrectomy followed 15 Gy stereotactic body radiation by 4 weeks. This clonotype originated in a woman between 45 and 60 years old with renal cell carcinoma. The specimen comprised tumor tissue, sampled from a patient whose treatment included radiotherapy and nephrectomy. This chain uses TRBV6-6 with TRBJ2-5; no definite D call. The CDR3 bases are TGTGCCAGCAGAGTCCCAACGGGGACCCAGTACTTC. This gives the protein CASRVPTGTQYF.